Listed below are T cell receptor beta chains from one sample, sequenced in a study of lymphopenia after photon versus proton radiotherapy. Profiled with immunoSEQ multiplex PCR; TCRdb holds only in-frame clones, not every one. The sample consists of about 70,000 clones, 80% to 90% of them appearing once. The specimen was peripheral blood, collected from a patient treated with proton-based radiotherapy. The receptors come from an elderly man with esophageal cancer. CDR3s include the opening cysteine and the closing phenylalanine or tryptophan. The D gene is left open where the match is weak. Clone size is stated in some rows and not others, as once, few, many or a class when expanded.

D	V	size	J	CDR3	DNA
TRBD1	TRBV7-3	once	TRBJ2-1	CASSLTPGTGVDEQFF	TGTGCCAGCAGCTTAACGCCCGGGACAGGGGTGGATGAGCAGTTCTTC
-	TRBV6-6	-	TRBJ1-1	CASSYLQNTEAFF	TGTGCCAGCAGTTACTTACAGAACACTGAAGCTTTCTTT
-	TRBV5-1	-	TRBJ2-7	CASSLAPSYEQYF	TGCGCCAGCAGCTTGGCTCCCAGCTACGAGCAGTACTTC
TRBD1	TRBV5-1	-	TRBJ2-2	CASSEGTATGELFF	TGCGCCAGCAGCGAGGGGACAGCCACCGGGGAGCTGTTTTTT
TRBD2	TRBV5-1	few	TRBJ2-7	CASSWTLAGGPYEQYF	TGCGCCAGCAGCTGGACACTAGCGGGAGGACCCTACGAGCAGTACTTC
TRBD1	TRBV19	-	TRBJ1-4	CATGTGIDVGEKLFF	TGTGCCACCGGGACAGGGATAGATGTCGGAGAAAAACTGTTTTTT
-	TRBV5-4	-	TRBJ2-6	CASSQTIAAGANVLTF	TGTGCCAGCAGCCAAACAATAGCCGCTGGGGCCAACGTCCTGACTTTC
TRBD1	TRBV6-6	few	TRBJ2-1	CASSYRDRAASRQFF	TGTGCCAGCAGTTACCGGGACAGGGCGGCATCGAGGCAGTTCTTC
-	TRBV5-6	-	TRBJ1-5	CASSPSKSNQPQHF	TGTGCCAGCAGCCCCAGTAAAAGCAATCAGCCCCAGCATTTT
-	TRBV4-1	-	TRBJ1-6	CASSRHPRVQSSYNSPLHF	TGCGCCAGCAGCCGCCACCCCCGGGTCCAAAGCTCCTATAATTCACCCCTCCACTTT
-	TRBV7-8	-	TRBJ1-1	CASSVRQGRSEAFF	TGTGCCAGCAGCGTAAGGCAGGGGCGCAGTGAAGCTTTCTTT
-	TRBV11-2	-	TRBJ1-1	CASSGRGNTEAFF	TGTGCCAGCAGCGGACGGGGGAACACTGAAGCTTTCTTT
-	TRBV12-1	-	TRBJ1-1	CASSFVQDDLMNTEAFF	TGTGCCAGCAGCTTTGTTCAGGATGATTTAATGAACACTGAAGCTTTCTTT
-	TRBV6-4	-	TRBJ2-7	CASTQPRAYEQYF	TGTGCCAGCACTCAACCCAGAGCCTACGAGCAGTACTTC
-	TRBV2	-	TRBJ1-6	CASSQTGDAFSPLHF	TGTGCCAGCAGTCAAACTGGGGACGCGTTCTCACCCCTCCACTTT
-	TRBV30	-	TRBJ1-2	CAWGGGPSVYGYTF	TGTGCCTGGGGCGGTGGCCCGAGTGTTTATGGCTACACCTTC
TRBD1	TRBV10-1	-	TRBJ2-5	CASSPTGVRETQYF	TGCGCCAGCAGTCCGACAGGGGTACGAGAGACCCAGTACTTC
TRBD1	TRBV13	-	TRBJ2-3	CASSLAFAYTGGASDTQYF	TGTGCCAGCAGCTTAGCTTTCGCCTATACAGGGGGCGCATCAGATACGCAGTATTTT
-	TRBV9	-	TRBJ2-5	CASSIGTSSETQYF	TGTGCCAGCAGCATAGGGACGTCATCAGAGACCCAGTACTTC
-	TRBV7-3	few	TRBJ2-2	CASSLGGNTGELFF	TGTGCCAGCAGCTTAGGGGGGAACACCGGGGAGCTGTTTTTT
-	TRBV10-3	-	TRBJ2-7	CAISESGAFSPYEQYF	TGTGCCATCAGTGAGTCGGGCGCTTTCTCTCCCTACGAGCAGTACTTC
-	TRBV7-6	-	TRBJ2-1	CASSLVAGILRDEQFF	TGTGCCAGCAGCTTAGTGGCGGGGATCCTTAGGGATGAGCAGTTCTTC
-	TRBV5-1	-	TRBJ1-5	CASSLDGSDQPQHF	TGCGCCAGCAGCCTGGACGGATCGGATCAGCCCCAGCATTTT
-	TRBV18	-	TRBJ1-1	CASSLPRVWATDTEAFF	TGTGCCAGCTCACTTCCCAGGGTCTGGGCGACGGACACTGAAGCTTTCTTT
-	TRBV11-3	-	TRBJ2-2	CASRGGPGELFF	TGTGCCAGCCGGGGCGGCCCCGGGGAGCTGTTTTTT
TRBD1	TRBV5-1	-	TRBJ2-2	CASSLTGGSGELFF	TGCGCCAGCAGCCTGACAGGGGGATCCGGGGAGCTGTTTTTT
-	TRBV6-5	-	TRBJ2-3	CASSFQGGAGTDTQYF	TGTGCCAGCAGTTTCCAGGGGGGGGCTGGCACAGATACGCAGTATTTT
-	TRBV19	-	TRBJ2-2	CASSIPRGQNTGELFF	TGTGCCAGTAGTATCCCTAGGGGACAGAACACCGGGGAGCTGTTTTTT
TRBD2	TRBV6-6	-	TRBJ2-7	CASSYSGLAEYEQYF	TGTGCCAGCAGTTACTCTGGACTAGCGGAATACGAGCAGTACTTC
-	TRBV2	-	TRBJ1-2	CASSGGYDYGYTF	TGTGCCAGCAGTGGGGGTTATGACTATGGCTACACCTTC
-	TRBV7-9	-	TRBJ2-7	CASSLDPLRGQYF	TGTGCCAGCAGCTTAGACCCCCTACGAGGGCAGTACTTC
-	TRBV30	once	TRBJ2-1	CAWSDDLALTFYEQFF	TGTGCCTGGAGTGACGACCTAGCTCTCACGTTCTATGAGCAGTTCTTC
-	TRBV7-9	-	TRBJ2-7	CASSFQKDEQYF	TGTGCCAGCAGCTTTCAGAAGGACGAGCAGTACTTC
-	TRBV7-6	-	TRBJ1-3	CASTPTRSSGNTIYF	TGTGCCAGCACCCCCACTAGGTCTTCTGGAAACACCATATATTTT
TRBD2	TRBV6-5	-	TRBJ2-7	CASSYPGGSRDEQYF	TGTGCCAGCAGTTACCCCGGCGGGAGCCGTGACGAGCAGTACTTC
-	TRBV9	-	TRBJ1-3	CASSVEGVPGNTIYF	TGTGCCAGCAGCGTTGAGGGGGTCCCTGGAAACACCATATATTTT
-	TRBV29-1	-	TRBJ2-7	CSVLATSEQYF	TGCAGCGTCTTAGCAACCTCCGAGCAGTACTTC
TRBD1	TRBV5-4	-	TRBJ1-1	CASSLADRGNTEAFF	TGTGCCAGCAGCTTGGCCGACAGGGGGAACACTGAAGCTTTCTTT
-	TRBV9	-	TRBJ2-1	CASSRQGGDEQFF	TGTGCCAGCAGCCGACAGGGAGGGGATGAGCAGTTCTTC
-	TRBV18	-	TRBJ1-1	CASSHSRRGRWTEAFF	TGTGCCAGCTCTCACTCGCGGCGGGGGAGATGGACTGAAGCTTTCTTT
-	TRBV19	-	TRBJ2-1	CATHTESSYNEQFF	TGTGCCACTCATACGGAGAGCTCCTACAATGAGCAGTTCTTC
-	TRBV9	-	TRBJ2-3	CASSGRSSADTQYF	TGTGCCAGCAGCGGCAGATCAAGCGCTGATACGCAGTATTTT
-	TRBV7-2	-	TRBJ2-7	CASSEAGTYEQYF	TGTGCCAGCAGCGAAGCAGGGACCTACGAGCAGTACTTC
-	TRBV19	medium-sized	TRBJ2-2	CASSIGTTNTGELFF	TGTGCCAGTAGTATAGGGACAACCAACACCGGGGAGCTGTTTTTT
-	TRBV4-1	-	TRBJ1-4	CASSHGRQDYEKLFF	TGCGCCAGCAGCCACGGTAGGCAGGATTATGAAAAACTGTTTTTT
-	TRBV11-2	-	TRBJ1-5	CASSLEANQPQHF	TGTGCCAGCAGCTTAGAGGCCAATCAGCCCCAGCATTTT
-	TRBV30	-	TRBJ2-3	CAWSVRSTDTQYF	TGTGCCTGGAGTGTAAGGAGCACAGATACGCAGTATTTT
-	TRBV5-6	-	TRBJ1-3	CASSLALLSGNTIYF	TGTGCCAGCAGCTTGGCACTCCTCTCTGGAAACACCATATATTTT
-	TRBV7-8	few	TRBJ1-2	CASSPPGRETYGYTF	TGTGCCAGCAGCCCCCCCGGACGGGAAACCTATGGCTACACCTTC
-	TRBV15	-	TRBJ2-7	CATSRELFNEQYF	TGTGCCACCAGCAGGGAACTGTTTAACGAGCAGTACTTC
TRBD1	TRBV2	-	TRBJ1-6	CASSKSRTGYNSPLHF	TGTGCCAGCAGCAAATCCCGGACAGGTTATAATTCACCCCTCCACTTT